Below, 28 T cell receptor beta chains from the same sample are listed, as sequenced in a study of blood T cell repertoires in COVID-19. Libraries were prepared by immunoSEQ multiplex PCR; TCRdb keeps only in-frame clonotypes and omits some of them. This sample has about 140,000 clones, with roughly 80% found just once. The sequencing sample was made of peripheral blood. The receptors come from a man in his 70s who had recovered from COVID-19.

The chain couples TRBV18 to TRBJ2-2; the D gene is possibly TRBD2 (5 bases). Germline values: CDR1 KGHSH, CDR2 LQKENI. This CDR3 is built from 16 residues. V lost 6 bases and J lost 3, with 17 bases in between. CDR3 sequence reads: CASSPDLGRDTGELFF. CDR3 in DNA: TGTGCCAGCTCTCCGGACCTAGGGCGGGACACCGGGGAGCTGTTTTTT.

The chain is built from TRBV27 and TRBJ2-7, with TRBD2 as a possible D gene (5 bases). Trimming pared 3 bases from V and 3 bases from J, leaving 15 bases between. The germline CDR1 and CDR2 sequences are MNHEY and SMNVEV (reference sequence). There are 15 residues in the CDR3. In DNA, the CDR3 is TGTGCCAGCAGTTTCCGCGGGCCGGCCGGCTACGAGCAGTACTTC. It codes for CASSFRGPAGYEQYF.

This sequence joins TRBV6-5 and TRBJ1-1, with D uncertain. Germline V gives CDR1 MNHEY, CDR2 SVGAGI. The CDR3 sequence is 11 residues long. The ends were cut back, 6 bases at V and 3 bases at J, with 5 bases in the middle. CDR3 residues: CASSRDTEAFF. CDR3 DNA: TGTGCCAGCAGCCGAGACACTGAAGCTTTCTTT.

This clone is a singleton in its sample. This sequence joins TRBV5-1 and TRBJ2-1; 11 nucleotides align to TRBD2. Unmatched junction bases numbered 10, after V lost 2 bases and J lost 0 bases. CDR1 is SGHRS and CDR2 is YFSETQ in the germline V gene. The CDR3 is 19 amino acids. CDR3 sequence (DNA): TGCGCCAGCAGCTTAAAGGGACTAGCGGAATCAAACTCCTACAATGAGCAGTTCTTC. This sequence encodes CASSLKGLAESNSYNEQFF.

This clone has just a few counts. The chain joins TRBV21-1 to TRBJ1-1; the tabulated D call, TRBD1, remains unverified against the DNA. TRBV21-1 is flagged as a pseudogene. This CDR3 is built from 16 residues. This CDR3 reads CASSKKRGFLNTEAFF. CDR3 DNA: TGTGCCAGCAGCAAAAAAAGGGGGTTCCTGAACACTGAAGCTTTCTTT.

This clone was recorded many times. CDR3 sequence reads: CAWSPGTGYPDTQYF. The CDR3 bases are TGTGCCTGGAGTCCGGGGACAGGGTACCCAGATACGCAGTATTTT. The chain carries TRBV30 and TRBJ2-3; 9 bases map to TRBD1. This CDR3 region has 15 residues. V lost 2 bases and J lost 4; bases outside the gene matches: 7. Germline CDR1 GTSNPN, CDR2 SVGIG (reference sequence).

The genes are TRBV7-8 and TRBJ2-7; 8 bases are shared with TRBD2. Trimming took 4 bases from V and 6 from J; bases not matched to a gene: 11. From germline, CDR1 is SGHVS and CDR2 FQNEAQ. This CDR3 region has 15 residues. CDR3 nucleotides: TGTGCCAGCAGCTCCGTAGCGGGACTTTTTAGCGAGCAGTACTTC. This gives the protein CASSSVAGLFSEQYF.

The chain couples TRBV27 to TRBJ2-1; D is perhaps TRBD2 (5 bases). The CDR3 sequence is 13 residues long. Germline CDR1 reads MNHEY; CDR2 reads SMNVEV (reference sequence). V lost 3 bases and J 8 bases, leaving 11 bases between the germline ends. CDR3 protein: CASSFMLGDEQFF. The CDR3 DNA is TGTGCCAGCAGTTTCATGTTGGGAGATGAGCAGTTCTTC.

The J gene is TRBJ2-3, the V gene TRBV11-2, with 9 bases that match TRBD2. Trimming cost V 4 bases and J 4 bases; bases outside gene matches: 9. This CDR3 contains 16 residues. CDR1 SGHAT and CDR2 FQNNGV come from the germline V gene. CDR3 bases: TGTGCCAGCAGCTCCCAGGGCGGGAGGGCCCCAGATACGCAGTATTTT. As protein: CASSSQGGRAPDTQYF. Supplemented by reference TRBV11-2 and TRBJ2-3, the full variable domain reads EAGVAQSPRYKIIEKRQSVAFWCNPISGHATLYWYQQILGQGPKLLIQFQNNGVVDDSQLPKDRFSAERLKGVDSTLKIQPAKLEDSAVYLCASSSQGGRAPDTQYFGPGTRLTVL.

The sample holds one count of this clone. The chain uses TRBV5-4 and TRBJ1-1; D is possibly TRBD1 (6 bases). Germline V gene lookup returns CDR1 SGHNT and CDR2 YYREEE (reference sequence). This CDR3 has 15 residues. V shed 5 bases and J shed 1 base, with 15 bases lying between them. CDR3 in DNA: TGTGCCAGCAGTCGGGGTCAGGGGCGGAACACTGAAGCTTTCTTT. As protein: CASSRGQGRNTEAFF.

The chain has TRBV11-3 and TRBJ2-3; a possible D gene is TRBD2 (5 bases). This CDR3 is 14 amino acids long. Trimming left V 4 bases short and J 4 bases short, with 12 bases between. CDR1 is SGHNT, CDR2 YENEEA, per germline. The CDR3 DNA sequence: TGTGCCAGCAGCTCGGACTCCACGCCAGATACGCAGTATTTT. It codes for CASSSDSTPDTQYF.

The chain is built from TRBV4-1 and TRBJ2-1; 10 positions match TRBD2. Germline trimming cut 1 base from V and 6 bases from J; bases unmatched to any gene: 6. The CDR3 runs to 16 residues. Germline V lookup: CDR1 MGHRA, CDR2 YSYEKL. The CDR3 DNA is TGCGCCAGCAGCCAAGGCCTAGCGGGAGTGGGCAATGAGCAGTTCTTC. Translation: CASSQGLAGVGNEQFF.

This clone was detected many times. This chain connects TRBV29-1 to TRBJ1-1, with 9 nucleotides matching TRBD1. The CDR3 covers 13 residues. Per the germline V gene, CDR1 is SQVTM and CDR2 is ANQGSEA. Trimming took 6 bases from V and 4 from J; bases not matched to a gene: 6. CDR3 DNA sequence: TGCAGCGTGGGACAGGGAGAGGGCACTGAAGCTTTCTTT. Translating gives CSVGQGEGTEAFF. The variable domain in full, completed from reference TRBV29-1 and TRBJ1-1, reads SAVISQKPSRDICQRGTSLTIQCQVDSQVTMMFWYRQQPGQSLTLIATANQGSEATYESGFVIDKFPISRPNLTFSTLTVSNMSPEDSSIYLCSVGQGEGTEAFFGQGTRLTVV.

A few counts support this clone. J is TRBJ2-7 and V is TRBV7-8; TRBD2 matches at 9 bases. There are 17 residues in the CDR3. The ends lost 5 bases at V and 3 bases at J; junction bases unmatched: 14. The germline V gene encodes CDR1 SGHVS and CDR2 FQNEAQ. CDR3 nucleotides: TGTGCCAGCAGCGGGGGGGTTAGCGGGAGCACGAGCTACGAGCAGTACTTC. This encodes CASSGGVSGSTSYEQYF. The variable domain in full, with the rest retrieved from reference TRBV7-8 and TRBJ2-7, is GAGVSQSPRYKVAKRGQDVALRCDPISGHVSLFWYQQALGQGPEFLTYFQNEAQLDKSGLPSDRFFAERPEGSVSTLKIQRTQQEDSAVYLCASSGGVSGSTSYEQYFGPGTRLTVT.

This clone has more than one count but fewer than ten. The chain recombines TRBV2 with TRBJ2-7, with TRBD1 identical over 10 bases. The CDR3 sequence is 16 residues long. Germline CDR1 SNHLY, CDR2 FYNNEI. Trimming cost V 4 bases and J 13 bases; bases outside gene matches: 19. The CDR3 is CASSALRGQGTPTTYF. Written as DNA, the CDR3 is TGTGCCAGCAGTGCTTTAAGGGGACAGGGGACGCCTACAACCTACTTC.

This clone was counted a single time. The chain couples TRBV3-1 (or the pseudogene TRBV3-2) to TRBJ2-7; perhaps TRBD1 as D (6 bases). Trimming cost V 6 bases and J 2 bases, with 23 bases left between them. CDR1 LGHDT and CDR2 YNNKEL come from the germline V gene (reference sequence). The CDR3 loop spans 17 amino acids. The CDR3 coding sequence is TGTGCCAGCAGTTCTACAACCGGGACACAGGAGACCTACGAGCAGTACTTC. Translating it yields CASSSTTGTQETYEQYF.

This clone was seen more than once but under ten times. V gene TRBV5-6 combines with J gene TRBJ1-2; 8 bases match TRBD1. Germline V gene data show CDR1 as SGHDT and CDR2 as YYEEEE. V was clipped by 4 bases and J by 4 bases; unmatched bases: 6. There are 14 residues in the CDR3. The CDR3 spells CASSLDRGGYGYTF. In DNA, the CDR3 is TGTGCCAGCAGCCTCGACAGGGGTGGCTATGGCTACACCTTC.

As DNA, the CDR3 is TGTGCCAGCAGCACAGGACTAGCGGACTACAATGAGCAGTTCTTC. Protein: CASSTGLADYNEQFF. This chain connects TRBV7-3 to TRBJ2-1, with 10 bases lining up with TRBD2. V gave up 5 bases and J gave up 3 bases; unmatched junction bases: 4. CDR1 and CDR2 from the germline V gene are SGHTA and FQGTGA. This CDR3 is 15 amino acids long.

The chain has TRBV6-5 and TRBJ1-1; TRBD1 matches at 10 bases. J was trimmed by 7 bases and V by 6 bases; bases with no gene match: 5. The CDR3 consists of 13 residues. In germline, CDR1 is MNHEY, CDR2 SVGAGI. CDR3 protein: CASSATGGNEAFF. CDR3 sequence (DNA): TGTGCCAGCAGCGCGACAGGGGGCAATGAAGCTTTCTTT.

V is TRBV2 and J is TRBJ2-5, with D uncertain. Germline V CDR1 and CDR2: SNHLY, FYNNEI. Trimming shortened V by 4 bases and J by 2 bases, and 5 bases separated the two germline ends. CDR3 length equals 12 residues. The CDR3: CASSVLQETQYF. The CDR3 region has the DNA TGTGCCAGCAGTGTTCTGCAAGAGACCCAGTACTTC.

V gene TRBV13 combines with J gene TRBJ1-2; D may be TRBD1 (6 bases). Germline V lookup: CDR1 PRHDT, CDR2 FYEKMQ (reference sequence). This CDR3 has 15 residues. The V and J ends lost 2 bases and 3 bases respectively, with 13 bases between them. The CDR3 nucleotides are TGTGCCAGCAGCTTAATGGGGGCCGTTGACTATGGCTACACCTTC. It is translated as CASSLMGAVDYGYTF. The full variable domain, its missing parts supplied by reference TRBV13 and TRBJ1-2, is AAGVIQSPRHLIKEKRETATLKCYPIPRHDTVYWYQQGPGQDPQFLISFYEKMQSDKGSIPDRFSAQQFSDYHSELNMSSLELGDSALYFCASSLMGAVDYGYTFGSGTRLTVV.

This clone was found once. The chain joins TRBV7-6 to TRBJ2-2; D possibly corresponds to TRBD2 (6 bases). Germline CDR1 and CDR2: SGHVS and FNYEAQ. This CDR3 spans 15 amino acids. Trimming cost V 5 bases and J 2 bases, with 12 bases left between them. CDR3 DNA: TGTGCCAGCAGCCAAGGGACTTATAACACCGGGGAGCTGTTTTTT. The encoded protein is CASSQGTYNTGELFF.

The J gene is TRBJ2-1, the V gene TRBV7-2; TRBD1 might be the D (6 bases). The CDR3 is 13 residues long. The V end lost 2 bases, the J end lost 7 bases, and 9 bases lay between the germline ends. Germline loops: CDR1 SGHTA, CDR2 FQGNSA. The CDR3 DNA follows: TGTGCCAGCAGCTTACTGGGGGCGAATGAGCAGTTCTTC. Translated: CASSLLGANEQFF.

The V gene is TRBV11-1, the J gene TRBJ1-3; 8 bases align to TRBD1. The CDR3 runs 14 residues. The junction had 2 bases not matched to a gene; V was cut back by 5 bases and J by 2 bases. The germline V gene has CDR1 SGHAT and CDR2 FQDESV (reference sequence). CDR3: CASSRTGTGNTIYF. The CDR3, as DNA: TGTGCCAGCAGCCGGACAGGGACTGGAAACACCATATATTTT.

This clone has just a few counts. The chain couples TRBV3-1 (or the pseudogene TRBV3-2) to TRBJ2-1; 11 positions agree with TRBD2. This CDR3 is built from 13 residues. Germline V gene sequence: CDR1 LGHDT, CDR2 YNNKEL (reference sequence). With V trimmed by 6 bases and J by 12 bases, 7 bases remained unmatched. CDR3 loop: CASSSLAGVGQFF. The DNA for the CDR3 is TGTGCCAGCAGTTCACTAGCGGGAGTCGGGCAGTTCTTC.

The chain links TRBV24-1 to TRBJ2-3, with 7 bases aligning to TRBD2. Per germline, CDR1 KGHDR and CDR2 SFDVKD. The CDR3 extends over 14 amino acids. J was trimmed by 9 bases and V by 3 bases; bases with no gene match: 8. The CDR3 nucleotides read TGTGCCACCAGTGATCCTCGGGGAGGGCGGACGCAGTATTTT. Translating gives CATSDPRGGRTQYF.

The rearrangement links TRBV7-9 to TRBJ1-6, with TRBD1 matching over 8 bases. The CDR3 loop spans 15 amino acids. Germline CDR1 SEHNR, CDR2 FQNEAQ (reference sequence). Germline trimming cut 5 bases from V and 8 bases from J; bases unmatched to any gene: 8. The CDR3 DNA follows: TGTGCCAGCAGCCCTTGGCAGGGGGCGGATTCACCCCTCCACTTT. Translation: CASSPWQGADSPLHF.

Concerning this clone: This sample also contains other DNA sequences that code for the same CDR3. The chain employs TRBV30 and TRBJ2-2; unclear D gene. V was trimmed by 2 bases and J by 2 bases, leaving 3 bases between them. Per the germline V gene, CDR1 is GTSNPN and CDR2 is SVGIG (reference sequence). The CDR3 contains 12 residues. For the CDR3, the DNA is TGTGCCTGGAGTCAAAACACCGGGGAGCTGTTTTTT. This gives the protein CAWSQNTGELFF.